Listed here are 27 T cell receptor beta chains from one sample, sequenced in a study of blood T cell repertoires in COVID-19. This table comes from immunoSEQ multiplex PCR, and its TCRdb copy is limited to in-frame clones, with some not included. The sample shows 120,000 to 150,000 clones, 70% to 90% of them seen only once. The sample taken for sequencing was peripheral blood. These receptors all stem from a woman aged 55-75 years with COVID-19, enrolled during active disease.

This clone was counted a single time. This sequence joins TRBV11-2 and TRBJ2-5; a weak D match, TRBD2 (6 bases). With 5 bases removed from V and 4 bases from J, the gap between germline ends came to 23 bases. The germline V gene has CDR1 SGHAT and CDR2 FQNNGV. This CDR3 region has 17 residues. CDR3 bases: TGTGCCAGCAGCGGAGGGACTTCTGGGCTTGTCGGAGAGACCCAGTACTTC. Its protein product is CASSGGTSGLVGETQYF.

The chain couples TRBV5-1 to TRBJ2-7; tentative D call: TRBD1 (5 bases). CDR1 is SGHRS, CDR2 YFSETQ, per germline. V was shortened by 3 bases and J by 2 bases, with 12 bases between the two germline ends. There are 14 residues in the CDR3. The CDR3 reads CASSSNQGTYEQYF. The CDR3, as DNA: TGCGCCAGCAGCTCGAACCAGGGTACCTACGAGCAGTACTTC.

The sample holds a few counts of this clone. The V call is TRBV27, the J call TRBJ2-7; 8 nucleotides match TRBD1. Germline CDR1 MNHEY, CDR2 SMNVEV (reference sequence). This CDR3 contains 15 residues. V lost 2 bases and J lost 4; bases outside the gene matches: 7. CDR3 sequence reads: CASSLAQGAGYEQYF. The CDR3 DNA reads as TGTGCCAGCAGTTTAGCCCAGGGGGCTGGTTACGAGCAGTACTTC.

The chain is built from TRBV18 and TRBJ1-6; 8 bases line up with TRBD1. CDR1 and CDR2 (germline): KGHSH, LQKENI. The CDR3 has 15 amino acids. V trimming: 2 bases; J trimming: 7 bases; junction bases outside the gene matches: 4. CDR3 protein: CASSPRQGINSPLHF. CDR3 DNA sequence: TGTGCCAGCTCACCAAGACAGGGGATCAATTCACCCCTCCACTTT. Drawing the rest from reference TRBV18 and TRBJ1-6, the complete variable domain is NAGVMQNPRHLVRRRGQEARLRCSPMKGHSHVYWYRQLPEEGLKFMVYLQKENIIDESGMPKERFSAEFPKEGPSILRIQQVVRGDSAAYFCASSPRQGINSPLHFGNGTRLTVT.

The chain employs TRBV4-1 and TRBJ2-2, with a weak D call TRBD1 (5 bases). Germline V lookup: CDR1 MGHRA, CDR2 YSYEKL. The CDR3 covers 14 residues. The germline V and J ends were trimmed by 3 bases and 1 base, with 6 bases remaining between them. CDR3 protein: CASSQTENTGELFF. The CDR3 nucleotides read TGCGCCAGCAGCCAGACAGAGAACACCGGGGAGCTGTTTTTT.

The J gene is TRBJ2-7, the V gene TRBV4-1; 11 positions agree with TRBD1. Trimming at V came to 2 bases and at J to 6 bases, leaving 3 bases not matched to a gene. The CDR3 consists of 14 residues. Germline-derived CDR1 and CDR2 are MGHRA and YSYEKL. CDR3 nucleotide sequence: TGCGCCAGCAGCCAATCGGACAGGGGGCGCGAGCAGTACTTC. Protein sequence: CASSQSDRGREQYF.

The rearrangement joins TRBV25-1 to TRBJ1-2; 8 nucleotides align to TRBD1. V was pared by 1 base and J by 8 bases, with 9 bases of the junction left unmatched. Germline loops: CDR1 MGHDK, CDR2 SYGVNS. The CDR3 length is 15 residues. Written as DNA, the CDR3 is TGTGCCAGCAGTGAATCTAACAGGGGGGCGGGAGGCTACACCTTC. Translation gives CASSESNRGAGGYTF.

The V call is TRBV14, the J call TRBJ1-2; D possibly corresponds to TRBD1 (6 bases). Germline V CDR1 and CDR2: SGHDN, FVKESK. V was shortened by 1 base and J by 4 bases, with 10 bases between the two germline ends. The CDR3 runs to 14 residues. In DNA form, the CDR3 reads TGTGCCAGCAGCCAAGTTGCAGGGGCCTATGGCTACACCTTC. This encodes CASSQVAGAYGYTF.

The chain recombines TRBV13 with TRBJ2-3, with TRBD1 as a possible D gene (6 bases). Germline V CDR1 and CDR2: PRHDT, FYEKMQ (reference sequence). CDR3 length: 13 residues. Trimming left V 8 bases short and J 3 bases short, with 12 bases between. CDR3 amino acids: CASGKTGTDTQYF. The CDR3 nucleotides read TGTGCCAGCGGCAAAACAGGGACAGATACGCAGTATTTT.

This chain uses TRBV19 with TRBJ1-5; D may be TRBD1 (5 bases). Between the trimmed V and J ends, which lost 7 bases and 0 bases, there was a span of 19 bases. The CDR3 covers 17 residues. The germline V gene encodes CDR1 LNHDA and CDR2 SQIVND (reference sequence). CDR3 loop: CASNPEGRGYSNQPQHF. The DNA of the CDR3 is TGTGCCAGTAACCCCGAAGGGAGGGGCTATAGCAATCAGCCCCAGCATTTT.

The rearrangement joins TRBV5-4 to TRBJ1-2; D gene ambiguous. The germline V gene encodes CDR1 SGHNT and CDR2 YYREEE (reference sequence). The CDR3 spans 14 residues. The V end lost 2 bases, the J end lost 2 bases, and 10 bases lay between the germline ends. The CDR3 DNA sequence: TGTGCCAGCAGCTTCGGGATTTTCAACTATGGCTACACCTTC. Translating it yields CASSFGIFNYGYTF.

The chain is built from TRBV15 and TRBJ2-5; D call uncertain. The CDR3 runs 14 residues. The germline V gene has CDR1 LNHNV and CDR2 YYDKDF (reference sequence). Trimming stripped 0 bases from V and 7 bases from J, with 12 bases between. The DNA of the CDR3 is TGTGCCACCAGCAGAGAGGCCTCAGGTTCGACCCAGTACTTC. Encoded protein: CATSREASGSTQYF.

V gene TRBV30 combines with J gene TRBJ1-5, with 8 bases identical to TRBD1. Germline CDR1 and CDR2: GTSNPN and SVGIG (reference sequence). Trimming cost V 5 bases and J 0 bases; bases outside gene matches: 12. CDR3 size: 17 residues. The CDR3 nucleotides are TGTGCCTGGGACCCGGGACAGGAGTTTGATAGCAATCAGCCCCAGCATTTT. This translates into CAWDPGQEFDSNQPQHF.

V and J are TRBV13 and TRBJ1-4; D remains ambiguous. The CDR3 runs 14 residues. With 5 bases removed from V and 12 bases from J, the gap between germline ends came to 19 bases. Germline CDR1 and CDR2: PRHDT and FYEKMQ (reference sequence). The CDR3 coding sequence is TGTGCCAGCAGCCGAGGGTCCCGGACGGGCCAACTGTTTTTT. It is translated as CASSRGSRTGQLFF.

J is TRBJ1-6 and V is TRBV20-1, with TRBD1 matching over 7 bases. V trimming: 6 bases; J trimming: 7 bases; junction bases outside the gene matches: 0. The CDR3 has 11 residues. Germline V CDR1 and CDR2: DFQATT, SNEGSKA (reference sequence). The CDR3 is CSAGQNSPLHF. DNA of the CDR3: TGCAGTGCGGGACAGAATTCACCCCTCCACTTT.

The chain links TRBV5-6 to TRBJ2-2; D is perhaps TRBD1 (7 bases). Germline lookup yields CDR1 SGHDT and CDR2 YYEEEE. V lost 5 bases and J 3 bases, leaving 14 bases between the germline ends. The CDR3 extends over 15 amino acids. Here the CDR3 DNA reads TGTGCCAGCAGGATACAGGGGACTGACACCGGGGAGCTGTTTTTT. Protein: CASRIQGTDTGELFF.

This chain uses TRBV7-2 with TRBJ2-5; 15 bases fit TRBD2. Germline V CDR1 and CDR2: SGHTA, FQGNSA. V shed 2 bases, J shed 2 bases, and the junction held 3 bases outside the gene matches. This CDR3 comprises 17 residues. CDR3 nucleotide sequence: TGTGCCAGCAGCTTACTCGGACTAGCGGGGGGGCAAGAGACCCAGTACTTC. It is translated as CASSLLGLAGGQETQYF.

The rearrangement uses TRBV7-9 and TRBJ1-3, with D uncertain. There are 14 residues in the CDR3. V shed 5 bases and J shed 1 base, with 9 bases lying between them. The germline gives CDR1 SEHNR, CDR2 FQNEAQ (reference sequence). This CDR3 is CASSPRESGNTIYF. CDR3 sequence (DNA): TGTGCCAGCAGCCCCCGGGAGTCTGGAAACACCATATATTTT.

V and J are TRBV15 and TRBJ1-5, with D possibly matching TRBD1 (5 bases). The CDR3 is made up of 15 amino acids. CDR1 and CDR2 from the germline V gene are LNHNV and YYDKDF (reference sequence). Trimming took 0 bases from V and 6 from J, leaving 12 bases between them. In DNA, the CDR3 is TGTGCCACCAGCAGAGATCTCGGGGGAGGTCAGCCCCAGCATTTT. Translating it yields CATSRDLGGGQPQHF.

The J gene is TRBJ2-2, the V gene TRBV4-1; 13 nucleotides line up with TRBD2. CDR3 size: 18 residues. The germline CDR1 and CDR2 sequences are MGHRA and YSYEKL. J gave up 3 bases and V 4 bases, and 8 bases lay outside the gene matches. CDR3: CASSPTGTSGVYTGELFF. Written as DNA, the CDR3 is TGCGCCAGCAGCCCAACCGGGACTAGCGGGGTTTACACCGGGGAGCTGTTTTTT.

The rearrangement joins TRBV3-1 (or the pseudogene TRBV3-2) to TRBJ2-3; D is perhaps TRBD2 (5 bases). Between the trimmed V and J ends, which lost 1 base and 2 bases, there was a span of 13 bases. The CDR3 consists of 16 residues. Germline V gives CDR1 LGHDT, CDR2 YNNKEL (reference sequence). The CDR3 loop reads CASSQARGNPTDTQYF. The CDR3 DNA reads TGTGCCAGCAGCCAAGCACGAGGGAACCCCACAGATACGCAGTATTTT.

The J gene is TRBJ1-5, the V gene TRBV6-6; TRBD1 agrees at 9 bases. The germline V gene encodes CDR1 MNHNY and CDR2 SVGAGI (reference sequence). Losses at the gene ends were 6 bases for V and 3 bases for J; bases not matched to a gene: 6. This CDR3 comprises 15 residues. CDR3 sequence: CASSLGTGNNQPQHF. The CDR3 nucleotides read TGTGCCAGCAGCCTCGGGACAGGGAACAATCAGCCCCAGCATTTT.

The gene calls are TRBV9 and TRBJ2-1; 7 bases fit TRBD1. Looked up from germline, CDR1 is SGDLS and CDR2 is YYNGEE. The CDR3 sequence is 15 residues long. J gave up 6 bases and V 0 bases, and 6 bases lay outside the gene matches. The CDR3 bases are TGTGCCAGCAGCGTAGCTAGGGGGCCGGGCAATGAGCAGTTCTTC. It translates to CASSVARGPGNEQFF.

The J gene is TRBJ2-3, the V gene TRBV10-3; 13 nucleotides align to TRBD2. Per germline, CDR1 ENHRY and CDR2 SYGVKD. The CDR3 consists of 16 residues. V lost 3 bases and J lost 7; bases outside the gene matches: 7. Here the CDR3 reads CAISESLAGGQHTQYF. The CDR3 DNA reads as TGTGCCATCAGTGAATCACTAGCGGGGGGGCAACATACGCAGTATTTT.

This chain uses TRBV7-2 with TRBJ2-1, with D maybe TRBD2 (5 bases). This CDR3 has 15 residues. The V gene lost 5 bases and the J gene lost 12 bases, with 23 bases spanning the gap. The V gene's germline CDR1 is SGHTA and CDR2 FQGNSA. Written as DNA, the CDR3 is TGTGCCAGCAGCAACCAGGACGGACCAAGCGGAGGGCAGTTCTTC. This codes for CASSNQDGPSGGQFF.

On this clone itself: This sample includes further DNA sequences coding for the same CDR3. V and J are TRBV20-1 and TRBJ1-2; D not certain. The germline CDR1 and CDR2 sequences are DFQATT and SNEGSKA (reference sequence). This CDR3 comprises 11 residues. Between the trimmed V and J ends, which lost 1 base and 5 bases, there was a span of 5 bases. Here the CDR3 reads CSARGSYGYTF. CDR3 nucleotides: TGCAGTGCTAGAGGCAGTTATGGCTACACCTTC.

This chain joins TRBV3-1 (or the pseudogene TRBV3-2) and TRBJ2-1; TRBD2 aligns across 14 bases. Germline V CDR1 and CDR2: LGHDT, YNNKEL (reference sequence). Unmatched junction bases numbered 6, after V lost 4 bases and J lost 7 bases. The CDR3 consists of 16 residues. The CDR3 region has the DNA TGTGCCAGCAGCCGTGGGACTAGCGGGGGCGGAAATGAGCAGTTCTTC. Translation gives CASSRGTSGGGNEQFF.